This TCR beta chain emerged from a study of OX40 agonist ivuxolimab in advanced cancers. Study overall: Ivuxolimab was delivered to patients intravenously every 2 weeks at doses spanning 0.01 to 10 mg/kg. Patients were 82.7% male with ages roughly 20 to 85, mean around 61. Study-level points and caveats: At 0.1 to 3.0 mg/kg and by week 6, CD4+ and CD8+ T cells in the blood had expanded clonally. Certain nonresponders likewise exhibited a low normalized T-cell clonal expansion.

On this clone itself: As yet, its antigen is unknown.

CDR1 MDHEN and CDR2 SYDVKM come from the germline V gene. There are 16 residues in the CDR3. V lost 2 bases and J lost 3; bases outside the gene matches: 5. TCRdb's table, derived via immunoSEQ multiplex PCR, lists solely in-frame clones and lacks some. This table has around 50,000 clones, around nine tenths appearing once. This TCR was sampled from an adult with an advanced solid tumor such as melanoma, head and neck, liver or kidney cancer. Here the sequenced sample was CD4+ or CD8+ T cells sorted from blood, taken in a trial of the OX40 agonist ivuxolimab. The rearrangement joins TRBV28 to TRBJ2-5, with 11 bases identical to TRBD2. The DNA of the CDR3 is TGTGCCAGCAGTTTACAACTAGCGGGAGCCGAAGAGACCCAGTACTTC. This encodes CASSLQLAGAEETQYF.